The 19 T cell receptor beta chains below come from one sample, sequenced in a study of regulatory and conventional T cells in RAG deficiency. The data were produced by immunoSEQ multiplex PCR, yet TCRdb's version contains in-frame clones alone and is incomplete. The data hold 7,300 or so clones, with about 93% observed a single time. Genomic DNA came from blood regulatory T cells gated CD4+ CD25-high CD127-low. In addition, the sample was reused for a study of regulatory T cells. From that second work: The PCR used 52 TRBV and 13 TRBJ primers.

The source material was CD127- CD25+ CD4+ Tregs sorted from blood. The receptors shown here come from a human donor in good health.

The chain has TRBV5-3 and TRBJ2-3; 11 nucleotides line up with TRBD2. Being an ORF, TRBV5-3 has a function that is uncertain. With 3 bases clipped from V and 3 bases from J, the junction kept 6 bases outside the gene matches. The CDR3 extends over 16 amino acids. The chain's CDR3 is CARSSLAGVRTDTQYF. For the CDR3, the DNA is TGTGCCAGAAGCTCACTAGCGGGAGTAAGGACAGATACGCAGTATTTT.

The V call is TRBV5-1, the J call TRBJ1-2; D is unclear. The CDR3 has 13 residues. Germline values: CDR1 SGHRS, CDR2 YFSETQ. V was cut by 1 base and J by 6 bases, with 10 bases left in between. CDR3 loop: CASSLIPGDGYTF. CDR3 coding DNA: TGCGCCAGCAGCTTGATACCCGGGGATGGCTACACCTTC.

CDR3 nucleotides: TGTGCCAGCAACAGGGATAGGGATCAGCCCCAGCATTTT. This encodes CASNRDRDQPQHF. The genes are TRBV6-5 and TRBJ1-5; the D gene is possibly TRBD1 (6 bases). Per germline, CDR1 MNHEY and CDR2 SVGAGI. V lost 7 bases and J lost 5, with 12 bases in between. The CDR3 spans 13 residues.

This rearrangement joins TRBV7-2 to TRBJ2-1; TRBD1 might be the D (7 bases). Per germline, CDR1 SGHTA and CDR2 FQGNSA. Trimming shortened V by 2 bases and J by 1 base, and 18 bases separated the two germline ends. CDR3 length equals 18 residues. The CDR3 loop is CASSLRGQGGISYNEQFF. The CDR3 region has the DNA TGTGCCAGCAGCTTAAGGGGTCAGGGGGGTATATCCTACAATGAGCAGTTCTTC.

In DNA, the CDR3 is TGTGCCAGCAGCTGGTATGGGACAGAACTAGATCAGCCCCAGCATTTT. It yields the protein CASSWYGTELDQPQHF. The chain joins TRBV5-6 to TRBJ1-5; 7 positions match TRBD1. The CDR3 has 16 residues. V dropped 3 bases and J dropped 5; count of bases not matched to a gene: 11. Looked up from germline, CDR1 is SGHDT and CDR2 is YYEEEE.

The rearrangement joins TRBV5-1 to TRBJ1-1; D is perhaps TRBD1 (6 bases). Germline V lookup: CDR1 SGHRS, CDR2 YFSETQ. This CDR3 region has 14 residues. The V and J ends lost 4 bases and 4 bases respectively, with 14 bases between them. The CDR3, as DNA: TGCGCCAGCAGCCCCACGCGGGGGCTCACTGAAGCTTTCTTT. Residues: CASSPTRGLTEAFF.

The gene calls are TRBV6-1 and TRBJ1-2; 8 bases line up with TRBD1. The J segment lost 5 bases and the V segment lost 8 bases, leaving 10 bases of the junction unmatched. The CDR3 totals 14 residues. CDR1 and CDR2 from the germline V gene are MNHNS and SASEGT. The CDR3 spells CASAGQRQGYGYTF. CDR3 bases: TGTGCCAGCGCCGGACAGCGACAGGGGTATGGCTACACCTTC.

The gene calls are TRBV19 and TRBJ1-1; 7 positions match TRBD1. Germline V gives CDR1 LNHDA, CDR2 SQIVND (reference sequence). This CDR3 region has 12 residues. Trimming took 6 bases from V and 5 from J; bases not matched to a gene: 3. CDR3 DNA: TGTGCCAGTAGCAAACAGGGGACTGAAGCTTTCTTT. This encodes CASSKQGTEAFF.

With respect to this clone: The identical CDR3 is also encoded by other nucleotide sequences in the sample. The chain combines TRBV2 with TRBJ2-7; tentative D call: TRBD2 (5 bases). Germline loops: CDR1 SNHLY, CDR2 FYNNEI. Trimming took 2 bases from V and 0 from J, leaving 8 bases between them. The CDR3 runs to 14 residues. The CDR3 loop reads CASSESGNSYEQYF. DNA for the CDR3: TGTGCCAGCAGTGAATCCGGGAACTCCTACGAGCAGTACTTC.

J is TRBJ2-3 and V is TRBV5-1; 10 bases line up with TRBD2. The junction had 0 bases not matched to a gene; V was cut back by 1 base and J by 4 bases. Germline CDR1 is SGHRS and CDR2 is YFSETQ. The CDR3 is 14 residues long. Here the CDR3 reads CASSLTSGADTQYF. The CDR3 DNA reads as TGCGCCAGCAGCTTGACTAGCGGGGCAGATACGCAGTATTTT.

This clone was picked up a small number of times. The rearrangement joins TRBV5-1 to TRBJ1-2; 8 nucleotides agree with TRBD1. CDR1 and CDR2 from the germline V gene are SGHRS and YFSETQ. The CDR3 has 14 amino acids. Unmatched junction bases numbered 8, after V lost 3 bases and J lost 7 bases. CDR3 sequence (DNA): TGCGCCAGCAGCTGGGGGACAGGAAAAGGTGGCTACACCTTC. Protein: CASSWGTGKGGYTF. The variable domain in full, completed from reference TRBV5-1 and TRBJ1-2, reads KAGVTQTPRYLIKTRGQQVTLSCSPISGHRSVSWYQQTPGQGLQFLFEYFSETQRNKGNFPGRFSGRQFSNSRSEMNVSTLELGDSALYLCASSWGTGKGGYTFGSGTRLTVV.

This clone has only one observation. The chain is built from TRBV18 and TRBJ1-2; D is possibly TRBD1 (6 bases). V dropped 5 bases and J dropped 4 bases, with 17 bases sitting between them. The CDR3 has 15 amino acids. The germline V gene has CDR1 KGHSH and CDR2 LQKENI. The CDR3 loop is CASSTNNRDAYGYTF. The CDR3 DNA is TGTGCCAGCTCAACAAACAACAGGGACGCCTATGGCTACACCTTC.

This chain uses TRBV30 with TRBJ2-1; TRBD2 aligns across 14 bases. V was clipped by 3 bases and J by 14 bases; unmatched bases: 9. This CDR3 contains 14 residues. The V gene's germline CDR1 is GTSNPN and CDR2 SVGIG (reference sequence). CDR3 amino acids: CAWSGLAGGGREFF. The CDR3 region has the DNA TGTGCCTGGAGCGGACTAGCGGGGGGCGGACGAGAGTTCTTC.

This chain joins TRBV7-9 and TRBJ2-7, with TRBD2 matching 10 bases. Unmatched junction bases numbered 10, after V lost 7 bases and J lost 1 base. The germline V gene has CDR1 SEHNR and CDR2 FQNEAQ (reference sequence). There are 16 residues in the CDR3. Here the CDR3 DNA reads TGTGCCAGCAACAACTACGGGACTAGCGAATCCTACGAGCAGTACTTC. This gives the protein CASNNYGTSESYEQYF.

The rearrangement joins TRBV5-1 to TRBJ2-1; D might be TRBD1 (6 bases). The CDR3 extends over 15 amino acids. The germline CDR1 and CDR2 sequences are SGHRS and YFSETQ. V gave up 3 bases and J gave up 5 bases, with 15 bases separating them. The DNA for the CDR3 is TGCGCCAGCAGCTACGGACAGATAAGAGACAATGAGCAGTTCTTC. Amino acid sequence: CASSYGQIRDNEQFF.

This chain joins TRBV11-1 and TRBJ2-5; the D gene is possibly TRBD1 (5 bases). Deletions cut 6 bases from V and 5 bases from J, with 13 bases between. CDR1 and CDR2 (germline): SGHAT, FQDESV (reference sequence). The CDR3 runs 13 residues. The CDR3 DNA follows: TGTGCCAGCAGAAACGCGGACACGGAGACCCAGTACTTC. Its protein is CASRNADTETQYF.

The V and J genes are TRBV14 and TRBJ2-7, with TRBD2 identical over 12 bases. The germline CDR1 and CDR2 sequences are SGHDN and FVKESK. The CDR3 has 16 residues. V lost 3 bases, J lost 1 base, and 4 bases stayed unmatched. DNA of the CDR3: TGTGCCAGCAGCCATCCCGGACTAGCGGGATCCTACGAGCAGTACTTC. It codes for CASSHPGLAGSYEQYF.

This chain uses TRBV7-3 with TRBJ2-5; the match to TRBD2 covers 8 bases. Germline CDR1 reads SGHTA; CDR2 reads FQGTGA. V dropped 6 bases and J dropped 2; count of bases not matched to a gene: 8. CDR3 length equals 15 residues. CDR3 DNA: TGTGCCAGCAGACCACCAGCGGGAGAACAAGAGACCCAGTACTTC. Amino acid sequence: CASRPPAGEQETQYF.

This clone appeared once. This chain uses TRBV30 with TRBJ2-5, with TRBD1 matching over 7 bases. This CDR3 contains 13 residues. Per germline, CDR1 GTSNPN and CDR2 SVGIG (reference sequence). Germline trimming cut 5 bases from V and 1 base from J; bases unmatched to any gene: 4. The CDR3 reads CAWDGQAQETQYF. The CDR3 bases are TGTGCCTGGGACGGACAGGCCCAAGAGACCCAGTACTTC.